The rows below give T cell receptor beta chains drawn from one sample of a study of blood T cell repertoires in COVID-19. This table comes from immunoSEQ multiplex PCR, and its TCRdb copy is limited to in-frame clones, with some not included. Of approximately 240,000 clones listed, around 84% are singletons. Input material: peripheral blood. These receptors all stem from a woman aged 55-75 years who had recovered from COVID-19. Each CDR3 is given with its conserved first and last residue. A D gene is named only where the DNA matches it firmly. Clone size is shown for a subset of rows, as once, few, many or a class of expanded clone.

CASSRMTSGGSYEQYF | TGCGCCAGCAGCCGGATGACTAGCGGGGGTTCCTACGAGCAGTACTTC | TRBD2 | NA | TRBJ2-7 | TRBV4-1
CASSIRGATNEKLFF | TGCGCCAGCAGCATTCGGGGTGCAACTAATGAAAAACTGTTTTTT | NA | NA | TRBJ1-4 | TRBV5-1
CASSITQGLAKNIQYF | TGTGCCAGTAGTATAACTCAGGGGTTGGCCAAAAACATTCAGTACTTC | NA | NA | TRBJ2-4 | TRBV19
CASRPGQVYSNQPQHF | TGTGCCAGCAGACCCGGACAGGTCTATAGCAATCAGCCCCAGCATTTT | TRBD1 | NA | TRBJ1-5 | TRBV9
CAISEGTGTNQPQHF | TGTGCCATCAGTGAAGGGACAGGGACTAATCAGCCCCAGCATTTT | TRBD1 | few | TRBJ1-5 | TRBV10-3
CASRTGPNEKLFF | TGTGCCAGCAGGACAGGCCCTAATGAAAAACTGTTTTTT | NA | once | TRBJ1-4 | TRBV28
CASSVGGGDAYEQYF | TGTGCCAGCAGCGTAGGCGGGGGCGACGCCTACGAGCAGTACTTC | NA | once | TRBJ2-7 | TRBV9
CASSPVQEAGGYTF | TGTGCCAGCAGCCCGGTCCAGGAGGCAGGTGGCTACACCTTC | NA | NA | TRBJ1-2 | TRBV9
CASSFEETSTDTQYF | TGTGCCAGCAGTTTCGAGGAAACTAGCACAGATACGCAGTATTTT | NA | NA | TRBJ2-3 | TRBV6-2/TRBV6-3
CATSTAYSNQPQHF | TGTGCCACCAGCACCGCCTATAGCAATCAGCCCCAGCATTTT | NA | NA | TRBJ1-5 | TRBV15
CASSQGSNEQFF | TGCGCCAGCAGCCAAGGGAGTAATGAGCAGTTCTTC | NA | NA | TRBJ2-1 | TRBV4-3
CASRAGGGRETQYF | TGTGCCAGCAGGGCTGGCGGGGGGAGGGAGACCCAGTACTTC | TRBD2 | NA | TRBJ2-5 | TRBV2
CASSQELGANTEAFF | TGTGCCAGCAGCCAAGAGTTGGGGGCGAACACTGAAGCTTTCTTT | NA | NA | TRBJ1-1 | TRBV4-2
CAGDRALRDTQYF | TGTGCCGGTGACAGGGCCCTGCGAGATACGCAGTATTTT | TRBD1 | once | TRBJ2-3 | TRBV30
CSGTGGAYNEQFF | TGCAGCGGGACGGGGGGGGCTTACAATGAGCAGTTCTTC | TRBD2 | NA | TRBJ2-1 | TRBV29-1
CASSLQSNYGYTF | TGTGCCAGCAGCTTACAATCTAACTATGGCTACACCTTC | NA | NA | TRBJ1-2 | TRBV7-9
CASTGGGGSGTQYF | TGTGCCAGTACCGGGGGAGGGGGTAGCGGGACCCAGTACTTC | NA | NA | TRBJ2-5 | TRBV19
CASSLMNSNEQYF | TGTGCCAGCAGCTTGATGAACTCGAACGAGCAGTACTTC | NA | NA | TRBJ2-7 | TRBV5-8
CASSRIGGNQPQHF | TGCGCCAGCAGCCGGATCGGGGGAAATCAGCCCCAGCATTTT | NA | NA | TRBJ1-5 | TRBV4-1
CASSRRDRGPGRFGQPQHF | TGTGCCAGTAGTAGGCGGGACAGGGGGCCAGGGAGATTTGGTCAGCCCCAGCATTTT | TRBD1 | NA | TRBJ1-5 | TRBV19
CASTIGPRADTQYF | TGTGCCAGCACTATTGGTCCTCGGGCAGATACGCAGTATTTT | NA | once | TRBJ2-3 | TRBV6-5
CASTPTYSYPMSGELFF | TGTGCCAGCACCCCGACTTATAGCTACCCTATGTCCGGGGAGCTGTTTTTT | NA | NA | TRBJ2-2 | TRBV6-2/TRBV6-3
CASSQVREVNTEAFF | TGCGCCAGCAGCCAAGTTCGGGAAGTGAACACTGAAGCTTTCTTT | NA | NA | TRBJ1-1 | TRBV4-1
CASSLGLNTGELFF | TGTGCCAGCAGTTTAGGCCTGAACACCGGGGAGCTGTTTTTT | NA | NA | TRBJ2-2 | TRBV27
CASSHPTGDRNSPLHF | TGCGCCAGCAGCCACCCGACAGGGGATCGGAATTCACCCCTCCACTTT | TRBD1 | NA | TRBJ1-6 | TRBV4-1
CASVAGSGQNYGYTF | TGTGCCAGCGTTGCCGGGTCGGGACAGAACTATGGCTACACCTTC | TRBD1 | once | TRBJ1-2 | TRBV2
CASRDTGTENTEAFF | TGTGCCAGCAGAGATACGGGGACAGAGAACACTGAAGCTTTCTTT | TRBD1 | NA | TRBJ1-1 | TRBV7-9
CASSTTGIYNSPLHF | TGTGCCAGCAGTACGACCGGGATTTATAATTCACCCCTCCACTTT | NA | NA | TRBJ1-6 | TRBV7-2
CASSVARGTTDTQYF | TGTGCCAGCAGCGTAGCGCGGGGAACCACAGATACGCAGTATTTT | NA | NA | TRBJ2-3 | TRBV9
CASSDGIANTEAFF | TGTGCCAGCAGTGACGGGATAGCGAACACTGAAGCTTTCTTT | NA | NA | TRBJ1-1 | TRBV2
CASSQVGQGIGEQYF | TGCGCCAGCAGCCAAGTCGGGCAGGGGATCGGCGAGCAGTACTTC | NA | NA | TRBJ2-7 | TRBV4-3
CASRESGMGNEQYF | TGTGCCAGCAGGGAATCCGGGATGGGCAACGAGCAGTACTTC | NA | NA | TRBJ2-7 | TRBV6-6
CASSQRQEDYGYTF | TGTGCCAGCAGTCAACGGCAGGAGGACTATGGCTACACCTTC | NA | NA | TRBJ1-2 | TRBV6-5
CASSQDGSSPGETQYF | TGCGCCAGCAGCCAAGATGGTTCAAGTCCGGGAGAGACCCAGTACTTC | NA | NA | TRBJ2-5 | TRBV4-1
CASSYYGQGYGYTF | TGTGCCAGCAGTTACTACGGGCAGGGCTATGGCTACACCTTC | NA | NA | TRBJ1-2 | TRBV6-5
CASSQAGGLHEQFF | TGTGCCAGCAGCCAGGCAGGGGGCCTACATGAGCAGTTCTTC | TRBD1 | once | TRBJ2-1 | TRBV3-1/TRBV3-2
CASSEQGAYGYTF | TGTGCCAGCAGCGAACAGGGGGCTTATGGCTACACCTTC | TRBD1 | NA | TRBJ1-2 | TRBV27
CASSLSSLGTGLNTGELFF | TGTGCCAGCAGCCTAAGCAGCTTAGGGACAGGGCTAAACACCGGGGAGCTGTTTTTT | TRBD1 | NA | TRBJ2-2 | TRBV7-8
CASSYSEGVSGYTF | TGTGCCAGCAGTTACTCTGAAGGGGTGTCTGGCTACACCTTC | NA | once | TRBJ1-2 | TRBV6-5
CASSSTLSNYGYTF | TGTGCCAGCAGCTCCACTCTGAGTAACTATGGCTACACCTTC | NA | once | TRBJ1-2 | TRBV5-6
CASSLSSSGANVLTF | TGTGCCAGCAGTCTCTCTAGCTCTGGGGCCAACGTCCTGACTTTC | NA | NA | TRBJ2-6 | TRBV6-5
CASSQVDPVYRAHEQYF | TGTGCCAGCAGCCAAGTAGACCCTGTATACAGGGCCCACGAGCAGTACTTC | NA | few | TRBJ2-7 | TRBV3-1/TRBV3-2
CASTTARRQRGKAEAFF | TGTGCCAGTACCACGGCCAGGAGGCAACGAGGAAAGGCTGAAGCTTTCTTT | NA | NA | TRBJ1-1 | TRBV14
CASRTSGLNEQFF | TGTGCCAGTAGGACTAGCGGTCTCAATGAGCAGTTCTTC | TRBD2 | NA | TRBJ2-1 | TRBV19
CASSETQGSSDTQYF | TGTGCCAGCAGTGAAACCCAGGGTTCATCAGATACGCAGTATTTT | NA | NA | TRBJ2-3 | TRBV2
CASNRPFDRGTQETQYF | TGTGCCAGCAACCGCCCCTTCGACAGGGGCACTCAGGAGACCCAGTACTTC | TRBD1 | few | TRBJ2-5 | TRBV27